Listed below are T cell receptor beta chains from one sample, sequenced in a study of blood T cell repertoires in COVID-19. Sequenced by immunoSEQ multiplex PCR; TCRdb stores in-frame clones only, minus some. This table has around 230,000 clones, roughly 88% appearing once. Sequences were obtained from PBMCs or T cells enriched from blood (not recorded which). These receptors were taken from a woman between 40 and 55 years old with acute COVID-19. The CDR3 runs from the conserved cysteine through the conserved F or W. D genes are given only for firm matches. Not all rows give a size; the values are once, few, many and, for expanded clones, a class.

abundance: NA; j_gene: TRBJ1-2; d_gene: NA; v_gene: TRBV7-2; CDR3nt: TGTGCCAGCAGCCCGGCGGGTAGGACCAGGGGTAATGGCTACACCTTC; CDR3aa: CASSPAGRTRGNGYTF
abundance: NA; j_gene: TRBJ1-1; d_gene: NA; v_gene: TRBV6-1; CDR3nt: TGTGCCAGCAGTGATGCGGGGAGGGGAAAGTCGGCTTTCTTT; CDR3aa: CASSDAGRGKSAFF
abundance: NA; j_gene: TRBJ2-1; d_gene: TRBD2; v_gene: TRBV18; CDR3nt: TGTGCCAGCTCACCACCCCTAGCGGGGGCCCTACATGAGCAGTTCTTC; CDR3aa: CASSPPLAGALHEQFF
abundance: NA; j_gene: TRBJ2-3; d_gene: TRBD2; v_gene: TRBV2; CDR3nt: TGTGCCAGCGCGGGGGGCGTCACAGATACGCAGTATTTT; CDR3aa: CASAGGVTDTQYF
abundance: NA; j_gene: TRBJ2-3; d_gene: TRBD1; v_gene: TRBV10-2; CDR3nt: TGCGCCAGCAGGACAGGGTTTGTTTCGGATACGCAGTATTTT; CDR3aa: CASRTGFVSDTQYF
abundance: NA; j_gene: TRBJ2-1; d_gene: TRBD2; v_gene: TRBV5-1; CDR3nt: TGCGCCAGCAGCTTGGATAGGACTAGCGACAATGAGCAGTTCTTC; CDR3aa: CASSLDRTSDNEQFF
abundance: NA; j_gene: TRBJ1-2; d_gene: NA; v_gene: TRBV7-9; CDR3nt: TGTGCCAGCAGCTTACGGCAGGTAGAAGGCTACACCTTC; CDR3aa: CASSLRQVEGYTF
abundance: once; j_gene: TRBJ2-1; d_gene: NA; v_gene: TRBV14; CDR3nt: TGTGCCAGCAGCCAAGATCGGGTAGACAATGAGCAGTTCTTC; CDR3aa: CASSQDRVDNEQFF
abundance: NA; j_gene: TRBJ1-3; d_gene: NA; v_gene: TRBV18; CDR3nt: TGTGCCAGCTCACCACTTCATGGGGAGAGCTCTGGAAACACCATATATTTT; CDR3aa: CASSPLHGESSGNTIYF
abundance: NA; j_gene: TRBJ1-2; d_gene: NA; v_gene: TRBV11-3; CDR3nt: TGTGCCAGCAGCTTAGATCGAGTACAGAGCGGATATGGCTACACCTTC; CDR3aa: CASSLDRVQSGYGYTF
abundance: NA; j_gene: TRBJ1-6; d_gene: NA; v_gene: TRBV5-5; CDR3nt: TGTGCCAGCAGTTCCGCACAGGGTTATAATTCACCCCTCCACTTT; CDR3aa: CASSSAQGYNSPLHF
abundance: once; j_gene: TRBJ2-3; d_gene: TRBD2; v_gene: TRBV9; CDR3nt: TGTGCCAGCAGCGTTTGGCCGGGGGGAAGCACAGATACGCAGTATTTT; CDR3aa: CASSVWPGGSTDTQYF
abundance: NA; j_gene: TRBJ2-3; d_gene: TRBD2; v_gene: TRBV3-1/TRBV3-2; CDR3nt: TGTGCCAGCAGCCAAGGGGACTATCGCACAGATACGCAGTATTTT; CDR3aa: CASSQGDYRTDTQYF
abundance: NA; j_gene: TRBJ1-3; d_gene: NA; v_gene: TRBV2; CDR3nt: TGTGCCAGCAGTGCGGAGCCCGGCTCTGGAAACACCATATATTTT; CDR3aa: CASSAEPGSGNTIYF
abundance: few; j_gene: TRBJ1-2; d_gene: TRBD1; v_gene: TRBV30; CDR3nt: TGTGCCTGGAGTACTCGACAGGGGGGGTATGGCTACACCTTC; CDR3aa: CAWSTRQGGYGYTF
abundance: NA; j_gene: TRBJ2-7; d_gene: TRBD1; v_gene: TRBV5-6; CDR3nt: TGTGCCAGCAGCTCCCGAAGGACAGGGGTTAGCTACGAGCAGTACTTC; CDR3aa: CASSSRRTGVSYEQYF
abundance: NA; j_gene: TRBJ2-7; d_gene: TRBD1; v_gene: TRBV5-4; CDR3nt: TGTGCCAGCAGCGATCCGGGACAGGGGGCTTGGGAGCAGTACTTC; CDR3aa: CASSDPGQGAWEQYF
abundance: NA; j_gene: TRBJ1-3; d_gene: NA; v_gene: TRBV14; CDR3nt: TGTGCCAGCAGCCAAGATGCGGGGACTGGAAACACCATATATTTT; CDR3aa: CASSQDAGTGNTIYF
abundance: NA; j_gene: TRBJ1-6; d_gene: TRBD1; v_gene: TRBV7-9; CDR3nt: TGTGCCAGCAGCTTAGGGACAGGGACCGGGAATTCACCCCTCCACTTT; CDR3aa: CASSLGTGTGNSPLHF
abundance: NA; j_gene: TRBJ2-4; d_gene: TRBD2; v_gene: TRBV3-1/TRBV3-2; CDR3nt: TGTGCCAGCAGCCGGGAGGGGAACATTCAGTACTTC; CDR3aa: CASSREGNIQYF
abundance: NA; j_gene: TRBJ2-3; d_gene: NA; v_gene: TRBV4-1; CDR3nt: TGCGCCAGCAGCCAAGAAGCAGGGGCAAAACTCACAGATACGCAGTATTTT; CDR3aa: CASSQEAGAKLTDTQYF
abundance: NA; j_gene: TRBJ1-4; d_gene: NA; v_gene: TRBV5-1; CDR3nt: TGCGCCAGCAGCTTGGACGGGATTAATGAAAAACTGTTTTTT; CDR3aa: CASSLDGINEKLFF
abundance: once; j_gene: TRBJ1-6; d_gene: NA; v_gene: TRBV11-3; CDR3nt: TGTGCCAGCAGCTTAGAGGAGTTTTCACCCCTCCACTTT; CDR3aa: CASSLEEFSPLHF
abundance: NA; j_gene: TRBJ2-5; d_gene: NA; v_gene: TRBV18; CDR3nt: TGTGCCAGCTCACCGGTGCCTAAACAGGGTCGAGAGACCCAGTACTTC; CDR3aa: CASSPVPKQGRETQYF
abundance: NA; j_gene: TRBJ1-1; d_gene: TRBD1; v_gene: TRBV6-1; CDR3nt: TGTGCCAGCAGTGAAGCGGGACAGAAGAACACTGAAGCTTTCTTT; CDR3aa: CASSEAGQKNTEAFF
abundance: NA; j_gene: TRBJ1-6; d_gene: TRBD1; v_gene: TRBV7-9; CDR3nt: TGTGCCAGCAGCTTAGACAGGGGTAGCTCACCCCTCCACTTT; CDR3aa: CASSLDRGSSPLHF
abundance: NA; j_gene: TRBJ2-1; d_gene: NA; v_gene: TRBV6-4; CDR3nt: TGTGCCAGCAGTGGACAGTTCCACGATGAGCAGTTCTTC; CDR3aa: CASSGQFHDEQFF
abundance: NA; j_gene: TRBJ1-1; d_gene: NA; v_gene: TRBV6-5; CDR3nt: TGTGCCAGCACCTCTACAGGGAGTCGAAACACTGAAGCTTTCTTT; CDR3aa: CASTSTGSRNTEAFF
abundance: once; j_gene: TRBJ1-2; d_gene: TRBD1; v_gene: TRBV7-2; CDR3nt: TGTGCCAGCAGCTTGGACAGGGGAGAGTATGGCTACACCTTC; CDR3aa: CASSLDRGEYGYTF
abundance: NA; j_gene: TRBJ2-1; d_gene: NA; v_gene: TRBV20-1; CDR3nt: TGCAGTGCTAGTCAGCAGGGGCATGAGCAGTTCTTC; CDR3aa: CSASQQGHEQFF
abundance: few; j_gene: TRBJ2-6; d_gene: NA; v_gene: TRBV11-2; CDR3nt: TGTGCCAGCAGCCACTCTGGGGCCAACGTCCTGACTTTC; CDR3aa: CASSHSGANVLTF
abundance: few; j_gene: TRBJ1-2; d_gene: TRBD1; v_gene: TRBV24-1; CDR3nt: TGTGCCACCAGTGATTTCGGACAGGATTATGGCTACACCTTC; CDR3aa: CATSDFGQDYGYTF
abundance: NA; j_gene: TRBJ2-7; d_gene: NA; v_gene: TRBV13; CDR3nt: TGTGCCAGCAGCTTAGGGAGAGTAGCCTCCTACGAGCAGTACTTC; CDR3aa: CASSLGRVASYEQYF